Shown below are 28 T cell receptor beta chains from a single sample sequenced in a study of tumor-infiltrating lymphocytes in primary liver carcinoma. Researchers drew blood RNA from unsorted whole blood and extracted germline DNA as well. Constant-region priming of approximately 0.55 ug total RNA yielded TCR beta cDNA. For TCR beta, libraries were produced by three nested multiplex PCR rounds using slightly modified ARM-PCR. TRBV1-TRBV30 forward primers paired with a C-beta reverse primer were used in the first two PCR rounds, which ran approximately 10 cycles each. Via MiXCR, TCRdb re-called the multiplex PCR reads, giving one row per CDR3 protein. The data show about 180,000 distinct CDR3 sequences, with over 50% seen just once and approximately 65% held by the top ten. Material for sequencing was peripheral blood. These receptors all come from a man between 35 and 55 years old with primary liver carcinoma and hepatitis B virus infection.

In this sample, this clonotype turned up a few times. The genes are TRBV12-3 or TRBV12-4 and TRBJ2-5, with 10 bases aligning to TRBD2. The CDR3 has 15 amino acids. V lost 7 bases, J lost 4 bases, and 9 bases stayed unmatched. This CDR3 reads CASTSAGGMGETQYF. Here the CDR3 DNA reads TGTGCCAGCACTTCAGCGGGAGGGATGGGAGAGACCCAGTACTTC.

The table lists this clonotype with a count of one. The rearrangement joins TRBV28 to TRBJ2-3; D might be TRBD2 (5 bases). Deletions cut 2 bases from V and 5 bases from J, with 14 bases between. Germline CDR1 and CDR2: MDHEN and SYDVKM. The CDR3 has 15 amino acids. The CDR3 loop is CASSLAGLSEDTQYF. CDR3 nucleotides: TGTGCCAGCAGTTTAGCGGGCTTGTCGGAAGATACGCAGTATTTT.

The V gene is TRBV5-5, the J gene TRBJ2-3; TRBD1 agrees at 8 bases. The CDR3 totals 19 residues. Germline V gives CDR1 SGHKS, CDR2 YYEKEE (reference sequence). V lost 4 bases to trimming and J lost 1 base; unmatched junction nucleotides: 17. DNA for the CDR3: TGTGCCAGCAGCCCCTACGGGACAGGAACGGCGATGGGCACAGATACGCAGTATTTT. The encoded protein is CASSPYGTGTAMGTDTQYF.

The V and J genes are TRBV6-2 or TRBV6-3 and TRBJ2-6, with 7 nucleotides matching TRBD1. J lost 0 bases, V lost 6 bases, and 8 bases had no gene match. The length of the CDR3 is 17 residues. Germline V CDR1 and CDR2: MNHEY, SVGEGT. CDR3 amino acids: CASSYRGPTSGANVLTF. CDR3 sequence (DNA): TGTGCCAGCAGCTACAGGGGCCCTACCTCTGGGGCCAACGTCCTGACTTTC.

Ten or more counts support this clonotype. J is TRBJ2-1 and V is TRBV11-2; 7 positions match TRBD2. Germline CDR1 reads SGHAT; CDR2 reads FQNNGV. V gave up 2 bases and J gave up 4 bases; unmatched junction bases: 11. This CDR3 is built from 17 residues. The CDR3 is CASSLNGASGFYNEQFF. The CDR3 bases are TGTGCCAGCAGCTTAAATGGGGCTAGCGGTTTTTACAATGAGCAGTTCTTC.

The chain carries TRBV6-5 and TRBJ1-5; tentatively, D is TRBD1 (6 bases). Germline V gives CDR1 MNHEY, CDR2 SVGAGI. V lost 5 bases to trimming and J lost 2 bases, with 22 bases between them. The CDR3 is 18 amino acids. The CDR3 DNA follows: TGTGCCAGCAGTCACGACTTAGGTTACAGGGATGGCAATCAGCCCCAGCATTTT. It encodes CASSHDLGYRDGNQPQHF.

The chain uses TRBV14 and TRBJ2-1; 10 bases agree with TRBD2. Germline CDR1 reads SGHDN; CDR2 reads FVKESK. After removal of 1 base from V and 14 bases from J, the junction contained 5 bases not matched to a gene. The CDR3 length is 13 residues. CDR3 DNA: TGTGCCAGCAGCCAAGGGGCCGGACTAGCGGAGTTCTTC. Translating gives CASSQGAGLAEFF.

This clonotype was detected a few times. The genes are TRBV13 and TRBJ2-3; no definite D call. Germline V gene sequence: CDR1 PRHDT, CDR2 FYEKMQ (reference sequence). This CDR3 comprises 13 residues. Trimming cost V 5 bases and J 0 bases, with 6 bases left between them. For the CDR3, the DNA is TGTGCCAGCAGCAGAGACAGCACAGATACGCAGTATTTT. Its translation: CASSRDSTDTQYF.

The chain recombines TRBV29-1 with TRBJ2-3; 8 bases are a match to TRBD1. The CDR3 consists of 14 residues. Per germline, CDR1 SQVTM and CDR2 ANQGSEA. Trimming cost V 6 bases and J 5 bases; bases outside gene matches: 10. CDR3 sequence: CSVGGQAVGDTQYF. CDR3 nucleotide sequence: TGCAGCGTCGGGGGACAGGCGGTAGGAGATACGCAGTATTTT.

As to this clonotype: A read error may account for a junction end that differs from germline. The chain is built from TRBV6-5 and TRBJ2-2; no reliable D call. The CDR3 runs 14 residues. CDR1 is MNHEY and CDR2 is SVGAGI in the germline V gene. This CDR3 reads CATSYYPGRGELFF. The CDR3 coding sequence is TGTGCCACCAGTTATTACCCTGGGCGCGGGGAGCTGTTTTTT.

This clonotype came up a few times. This may be a read error: a much more frequent sequence differs by one nucleotide. CDR3 loop: CVSSTIQDTQYF. The CDR3 DNA reads as TGTGTCAGCAGCACCATTCAAGATACGCAGTATTTT. The V gene is TRBV11-2, the J gene TRBJ2-3; no clear D gene. Germline values: CDR1 SGHAT, CDR2 FQNNGV. CDR3 length equals 12 residues. The variable domain in full, with the rest retrieved from reference TRBV11-2 and TRBJ2-3, is EAGVAQSPRYKIIEKRQSVAFWCNPISGHATLYWYQQILGQGPKLLIQFQNNGVVDDSQLPKDRFSAERLKGVDSTLKIQPAKLEDSAVYLCVSSTIQDTQYFGPGTRLTVL.

With respect to this clonotype: A read error may produce the germline difference seen at one junction end. This chain links TRBV6-6 with TRBJ1-5; no firm D call. Germline lookup yields CDR1 MNHNY and CDR2 SVGAGI (reference sequence). The CDR3 extends over 12 amino acids. The CDR3 nucleotides are TGTGCCAGCAGCCAAAGCAATCAGCTCCAGCATTTT. It encodes CASSQSNQLQHF.

The V call is TRBV6-6, the J call TRBJ2-1, with 9 bases identical to TRBD2. There are 16 residues in the CDR3. Germline V gives CDR1 MNHNY, CDR2 SVGAGI (reference sequence). V lost 4 bases, J lost 3 bases, and 7 bases stayed unmatched. The CDR3 region has the DNA TGTGCCAGCAGTTCAACGGGACTAGCCGACTACAATGAGCAGTTCTTC. It encodes CASSSTGLADYNEQFF.

On this clonotype itself: Relative to the germline gene, one junction end is altered; a read error may explain this. The chain recombines TRBV11-2 with TRBJ2-7; D uncertain. Germline V gene lookup returns CDR1 SGHAT and CDR2 FQNNGV. The CDR3 sequence is 12 residues long. The CDR3: CASSQQSPKQFF. Written as DNA, the CDR3 is TGTGCCAGCAGCCAGCAGAGTCCCAAGCAATTCTTC.

With regard to this clonotype: Relative to the germline gene, one junction end is altered; a read error may explain this. This rearrangement joins TRBV29-1 to TRBJ2-1, with D possibly being TRBD2 (5 bases). CDR1 and CDR2 (germline): SQVTM, ANQGSEA. This CDR3 spans 14 amino acids. The CDR3 is CSVIGAEKYNGQFF. The CDR3 coding sequence is TGCAGCGTTATAGGAGCGGAGAAATACAATGGGCAGTTCTTC.

In the case of this clonotype: The junction and the germline gene differ at one end; a read error may be behind it. The V call is TRBV4-1, the J call TRBJ2-3; TRBD2 might be the D (6 bases). From germline, CDR1 is MGHRA and CDR2 YSYEKL. There are 16 residues in the CDR3. The CDR3 protein is CAGSQGHGSGGDTQYF. Written as DNA, the CDR3 is TGCGCCGGCAGCCAAGGGCACGGGAGCGGTGGAGATACGCAGTATTTT.

The chain has TRBV4-1 and TRBJ2-2; D remains unclear. This CDR3 region has 16 residues. Trimming cost V 1 base and J 2 bases, with 11 bases left between them. Per the germline V gene, CDR1 is MGHRA and CDR2 is YSYEKL. As DNA, the CDR3 is TGCGCCAGCAGCCAAGCAAGGGTCTCAAACACCGGGGAGCTGTTTTTT. Protein product: CASSQARVSNTGELFF.

CDR3 loop: CASSFLGEQYF. The DNA for the CDR3 is TGTGCCAGCAGTTTTCTCGGCGAGCAGTACTTC. V is TRBV12-3 or TRBV12-4 and J is TRBJ2-7; D ambiguous. V was clipped by 3 bases and J by 6 bases, with 6 bases between them. The CDR3 contains 11 residues.

This clonotype has a count of ten or more. The DNA of the CDR3 is TGTGCCATCAGTGAGTCGGACAGCTACAATGAGCAGTTCTTC. Amino acid sequence: CAISESDSYNEQFF. The genes are TRBV10-3 and TRBJ2-1; D is perhaps TRBD1 (6 bases). V dropped 0 bases and J dropped 3 bases, with 6 bases sitting between them. The CDR3 runs to 14 residues. The germline V gene has CDR1 ENHRY and CDR2 SYGVKD.

V and J are TRBV29-1 and TRBJ2-1, with 9 bases that match TRBD2. Per germline, CDR1 SQVTM and CDR2 ANQGSEA. The CDR3 sequence is 13 residues long. The V and J ends lost 3 bases and 7 bases, in that order; junction bases with no gene match: 4. CDR3 amino acids: CSVDGLAGNEQFF. In nucleotides, the CDR3 is TGCAGCGTTGATGGCCTAGCGGGAAATGAGCAGTTCTTC.

This clonotype has a single count. The chain recombines TRBV6-6 with TRBJ2-2; D call uncertain. This CDR3 contains 17 residues. The V and J ends lost 2 bases and 6 bases respectively, with 19 bases between them. Germline CDR1 reads MNHNY; CDR2 reads SVGAGI (reference sequence). CDR3 sequence reads: CASSYPLIRFNAGELFF. The CDR3 nucleotides are TGTGCCAGCAGTTACCCCCTTATCCGGTTCAACGCCGGGGAGCTGTTTTTT.

V and J are TRBV4-1 and TRBJ2-2, with no clear D. The CDR3 consists of 14 residues. The germline CDR1 and CDR2 sequences are MGHRA and YSYEKL. Trimming left V 2 bases short and J 7 bases short, with 11 bases between. CDR3: CASSQFHDRGELFF. The CDR3 coding sequence is TGCGCCAGCAGCCAATTCCATGACCGCGGGGAGCTGTTTTTT.

This clonotype showed up just once. The chain joins TRBV28 to TRBJ1-3, with D hard to call. The CDR3 contains 12 residues. Germline values: CDR1 MDHEN, CDR2 SYDVKM. V was trimmed by 10 bases and J by 0 bases, leaving 7 bases between them. The CDR3 region is CATSGSGNTIYF. The CDR3 DNA reads TGTGCCACTTCCGGCTCTGGAAACACCATATATTTT.

This clonotype was detected many times. This chain connects TRBV11-2 to TRBJ2-6; TRBD1 is a possible D gene (5 bases). This CDR3 region has 18 residues. Germline V gene data show CDR1 as SGHAT and CDR2 as FQNNGV. Trimming cost V 1 base and J 0 bases, with 13 bases left between them. CDR3 bases: TGTGCCAGCAGCTTAGGGCCAGGGCACAGCTCTGGGGCCAACGTCCTGACTTTC. Translation: CASSLGPGHSSGANVLTF.

Notes on this clonotype: A read error may explain this, as a much larger clone is one base away. CDR3 protein: CAGSFGAGPYNEQFF. The CDR3 nucleotides are TGTGCCGGCAGCTTTGGGGCGGGCCCTTACAATGAGCAGTTCTTC. J is TRBJ2-1 and V is TRBV11-2; D tentatively reads TRBD1 or TRBD2 (5 bases each). Germline V gene sequence: CDR1 SGHAT, CDR2 FQNNGV. This CDR3 is built from 15 residues.

As to this clonotype: One end of the junction fails to match germline, which may point to a read error. This chain connects TRBV15 to TRBJ1-4; a weak D match, TRBD1 (5 bases). This CDR3 has 15 amino acids. From germline, CDR1 is LNHNV and CDR2 YYDKDF (reference sequence). CDR3 sequence: CATSPMGEGRGKLVF. The CDR3 coding sequence is TGTGCCACCAGCCCGATGGGGGAAGGAAGGGGAAAACTGGTTTTT.

This sequence joins TRBV29-1 and TRBJ2-3, with D possibly being TRBD2 (5 bases). There are 13 residues in the CDR3. Trimming took off 6 bases at V and 2 bases at J, with 12 bases between the two ends. Germline V gene data show CDR1 as SQVTM and CDR2 as ANQGSEA. CDR3 sequence (DNA): TGCAGCGTCCCCCCCGGGAACACAGATACGCAGTATTTT. Translation gives CSVPPGNTDTQYF.

About this clonotype itself: A junction end diverges from the germline sequence, so it may reflect a read error. The chain has TRBV7-8 and TRBJ1-3; D is undetermined. Germline lookup yields CDR1 SGHVS and CDR2 FQNEAQ. This CDR3 comprises 15 residues. CDR3 loop: CASNLEWASGNTIYF. CDR3 bases: TGTGCCAGCAACTTAGAGTGGGCCTCTGGAAACACCATATATTTT.